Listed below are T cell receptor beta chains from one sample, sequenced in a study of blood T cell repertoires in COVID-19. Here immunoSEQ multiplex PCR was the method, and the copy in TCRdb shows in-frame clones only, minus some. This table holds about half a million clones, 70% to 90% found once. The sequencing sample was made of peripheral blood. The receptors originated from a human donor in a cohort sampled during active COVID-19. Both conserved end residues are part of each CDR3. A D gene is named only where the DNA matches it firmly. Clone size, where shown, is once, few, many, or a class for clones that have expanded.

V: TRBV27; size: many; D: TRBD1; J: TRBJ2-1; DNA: TGTGCCAGCAGTCCGGACAGGGGGGCGTACGGCAATGAGCAGTTCTTC; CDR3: CASSPDRGAYGNEQFF
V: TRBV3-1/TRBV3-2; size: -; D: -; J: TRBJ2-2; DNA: TGTGCCACCTCGGCAGGGCCCCCCGGGGAGCTGTTTTTT; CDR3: CATSAGPPGELFF
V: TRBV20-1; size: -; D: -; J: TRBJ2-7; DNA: TGCAGTGCTAGTGTAGGTCAGGGGCACTACGAGCAGTACTTC; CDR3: CSASVGQGHYEQYF
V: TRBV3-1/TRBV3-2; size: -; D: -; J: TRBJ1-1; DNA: TGTGCCAGCAGCCAACGGCAGGGGAACACTGAAGCTTTCTTT; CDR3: CASSQRQGNTEAFF
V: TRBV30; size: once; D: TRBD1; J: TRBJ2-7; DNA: TGTGCCTCGCAGGGGGACTCCTACGAGCAGTACTTC; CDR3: CASQGDSYEQYF
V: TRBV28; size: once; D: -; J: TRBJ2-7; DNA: TGTGCCAGCAGTTTACTAGACTACCAAATCTACGAGCAGTACTTC; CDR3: CASSLLDYQIYEQYF
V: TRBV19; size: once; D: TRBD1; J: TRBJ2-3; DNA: TGTGCCAGTAGTGCTCGAGCACAGGGGATTAGCACAGATACGCAGTATTTT; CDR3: CASSARAQGISTDTQYF
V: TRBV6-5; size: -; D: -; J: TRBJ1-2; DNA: TGTGCCAGCAGTTACTCGTTTTTCAGGGACTATGGCTACACCTTC; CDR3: CASSYSFFRDYGYTF
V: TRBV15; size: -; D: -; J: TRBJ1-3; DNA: TGTGCCACCAGCGATTTCACCAGCTCTGGAAACACCATATATTTT; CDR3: CATSDFTSSGNTIYF
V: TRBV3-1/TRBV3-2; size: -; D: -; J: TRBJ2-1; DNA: TGTGCCAGCAGCCAAGACCTCGGACAGCTTAATGAGCAGTTCTTC; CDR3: CASSQDLGQLNEQFF
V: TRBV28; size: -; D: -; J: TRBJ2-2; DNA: TGTGCCAGCTTCAACAGTAACACCGGGGAGCTGTTTTTT; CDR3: CASFNSNTGELFF
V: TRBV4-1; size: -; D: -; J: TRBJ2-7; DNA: TGCGCCAGCAGCCAAGAGCGGGCTACCTACGAGCAGTACTTC; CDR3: CASSQERATYEQYF
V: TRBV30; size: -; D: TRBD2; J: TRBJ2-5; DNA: TGTGCCGTGGGACTAGTCAGGGAGACCCAGTACTTC; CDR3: CAVGLVRETQYF
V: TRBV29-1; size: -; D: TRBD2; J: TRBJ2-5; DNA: TGCAGCGCCGGACTAGCGGGGCCCCAGTACTTC; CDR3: CSAGLAGPQYF
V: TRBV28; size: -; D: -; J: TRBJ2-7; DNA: TGTGCCAGCACCCACACAGGGAGCTCCTACGAGCAGTACTTC; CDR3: CASTHTGSSYEQYF
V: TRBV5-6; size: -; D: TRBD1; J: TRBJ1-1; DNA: TGTGCCAGCAGCTTATCCGCAGGGGGCGCGGTTAACACTGAAGCTTTCTTT; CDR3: CASSLSAGGAVNTEAFF
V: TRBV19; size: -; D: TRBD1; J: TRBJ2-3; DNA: TGTGCCAGTAGTCGCCGGGACAGGGGGCCTACAGATACGCAGTATTTT; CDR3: CASSRRDRGPTDTQYF
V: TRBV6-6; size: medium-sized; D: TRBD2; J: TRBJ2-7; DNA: TGTGCCAGCAGTACCCTAGCGGACCCCTACGAGCAGTACTTC; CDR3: CASSTLADPYEQYF
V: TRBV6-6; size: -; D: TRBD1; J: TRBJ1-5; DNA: TGTGCCACCACAGGGGGTCTAGGCAATCAGCCCCAGCATTTT; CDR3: CATTGGLGNQPQHF
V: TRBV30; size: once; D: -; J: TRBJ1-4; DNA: TGTGCCTGGATAGGAGCAGCCACTAAAAAACTGTTTTTT; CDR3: CAWIGAATKKLFF
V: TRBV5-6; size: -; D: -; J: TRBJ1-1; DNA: TGTGCCAGCAGCGTAGACACCGTGGGTGAAGCTTTCTTT; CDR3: CASSVDTVGEAFF
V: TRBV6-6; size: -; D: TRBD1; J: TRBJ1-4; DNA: TGTGCCAGCAGTTCTCCTTCCGGGACAGGGAATGAAAAACTGTTTTTT; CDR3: CASSSPSGTGNEKLFF
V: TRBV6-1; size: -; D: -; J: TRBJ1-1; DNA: TGTGCCAGCAGTGAGGATGGGCACCGGAACACTGAAGCTTTCTTT; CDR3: CASSEDGHRNTEAFF
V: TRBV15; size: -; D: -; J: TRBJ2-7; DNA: TGTGCCACCAGCAGCCCATCAGCCTACGAGCAGTACTTC; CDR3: CATSSPSAYEQYF
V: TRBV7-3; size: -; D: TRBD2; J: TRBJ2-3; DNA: TGTGCCAGCAGATCGGGACTAGCGGGAGATACGCAGTATTTT; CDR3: CASRSGLAGDTQYF
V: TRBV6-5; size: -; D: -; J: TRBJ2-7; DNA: TGTGCCAGCACCAAACAGGGAGATGCCTACGAGCAGTACTTC; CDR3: CASTKQGDAYEQYF
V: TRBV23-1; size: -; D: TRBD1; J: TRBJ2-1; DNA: TGCGCCAGCAGTCATCTTGCGCGGGACAGGCTTTACAATGAGCAGTTCTTC; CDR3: CASSHLARDRLYNEQFF
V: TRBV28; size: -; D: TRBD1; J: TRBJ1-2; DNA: TGTGCCAGCCGCGACAGGGGGGTCCTAGGCTACACCTTC; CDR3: CASRDRGVLGYTF